This entry is about one TCR beta chain. Its target is not known. The CDR3 extends over 15 amino acids. V gave up 3 bases and J gave up 1 base, with 11 bases separating them. Germline lookup yields CDR1 SGHTA and CDR2 FQGNSA. The deep-level immunoSEQ assay was used. Sequenced by immunoSEQ multiplex PCR; TCRdb stores in-frame clones only, minus some. The repertoire holds roughly 2.5 million clones, over 85% seen once, with about 0.13% in the top ten. The sample is drawn from a study of shared clonotypes between healthy human individuals. Broader study findings: For naive CD4 cells, around 5.1% of clonotypes were shared across a few donors. Represented diversity (both genetic and exposure-history) was limited by the small number of donors.

CD4+ cell separation produced CD45RA+ naive and CD45RA-negative memory subsets. The sample was naive CD4+ T cells sorted from blood. This sample's subset: CD45RA+ positively selected. The receptor comes from a man between 18 and 35 years old in good health. V gene TRBV7-2 combines with J gene TRBJ2-3, with TRBD1 as a possible D gene (5 bases). The CDR3 loop reads CASSFQGGGTDTQYF. The CDR3 DNA follows: TGTGCCAGCAGCTTCCAGGGTGGTGGCACAGATACGCAGTATTTT.